Following are 26 T cell receptor beta chains from one sample sequenced in a study of beta chain features in type 1 diabetes. No antigen has been assigned to these receptors. Sequencing targeted expressed TCRB transcripts, as all isolated RNA had been reverse transcribed. Produced via immunoSEQ multiplex PCR; TCRdb's table is partial and in-frame only. The table lists roughly 700,000 clones, around an eighth of them singletons. Study-wide findings and caveats: When Type 1 diabetes patients were examined, their TCRB CDR3s proved moderately but significantly shorter in all four CD4+ subsets.

Sequencing was performed on naive CD4+ T cells from blood. The source is a man aged 18 to 29 with type 1 diabetes.

Comment on this clone: The sample has other DNA sequences that encode this CDR3 too. The chain recombines TRBV5-1 with TRBJ2-5, with D perhaps matching TRBD1 (6 bases). Germline V gene data show CDR1 as SGHRS and CDR2 as YFSETQ. The CDR3 has 13 amino acids. V lost 2 bases and J 4 bases, leaving 9 bases between the germline ends. CDR3 nucleotide sequence: TGCGCCAGCAGCTTTCCCAGGGGAGAGACCCAGTACTTC. As protein: CASSFPRGETQYF. Variable domain in full (rest from reference TRBV5-1 and TRBJ2-5): KAGVTQTPRYLIKTRGQQVTLSCSPISGHRSVSWYQQTPGQGLQFLFEYFSETQRNKGNFPGRFSGRQFSNSRSEMNVSTLELGDSALYLCASSFPRGETQYFGPGTRLLVL.

A word on this clone: Other DNA sequences in this specimen translate into the identical CDR3. The chain couples TRBV5-1 to TRBJ1-5; D is perhaps TRBD1 (5 bases). Trimming removed 0 bases from V and 5 bases from J, with 9 bases in between. Germline assignment: CDR1 SGHRS and CDR2 YFSETQ. CDR3 size: 14 residues. CDR3: CASSLVGGDQPQHF. CDR3 bases: TGCGCCAGCAGCTTGGTGGGGGGTGATCAGCCCCAGCATTTT.

The table lists this clone with a few counts. The V and J genes are TRBV30 and TRBJ2-1; D might be TRBD1 or TRBD2, each matching 5 bases. Trimming shortened V by 1 base and J by 2 bases, and 6 bases separated the two germline ends. Germline assignment: CDR1 GTSNPN and CDR2 SVGIG (reference sequence). The CDR3 spans 13 residues. This CDR3 is CAWSGGTYNEQFF. CDR3 coding DNA: TGTGCCTGGAGTGGGGGGACCTACAATGAGCAGTTCTTC.

This clone was recorded a few times. This chain uses TRBV7-2 with TRBJ2-7; a possible D gene is TRBD2 (7 bases). Per the germline V gene, CDR1 is SGHTA and CDR2 is FQGNSA. The CDR3 runs 15 residues. V was cut by 7 bases and J by 3 bases, with 19 bases left in between. The CDR3, as DNA: TGTGCCAGCACCCTGAGGGGGGGAGGGTTCTACGAGCAGTACTTC. Translation: CASTLRGGGFYEQYF.

To note about this clone: The identical CDR3 is also encoded by other nucleotide sequences in the sample. This rearrangement joins TRBV30 to TRBJ1-1, with D unclear. Per germline, CDR1 GTSNPN and CDR2 SVGIG (reference sequence). V lost 4 bases and J lost 1, with 10 bases in between. CDR3 length: 13 amino acids. The CDR3 DNA is TGTGCCTGGACCAGGACGGCGAACACTGAAGCTTTCTTT. Encoded protein: CAWTRTANTEAFF. Full variable domain (missing parts from reference TRBV30 and TRBJ1-1): SQTIHQWPATLVQPVGSPLSLECTVEGTSNPNLYWYRQAAGRGLQLLFYSVGIGQISSEVPQNLSASRPQDRQFILSSKKLLLSDSGFYLCAWTRTANTEAFFGQGTRLTVV.

This clone was found a few times. The DNA of the CDR3 is TGCAGCGTTGGGGGGGCGGCTGAAGCTTTCTTT. It yields the protein CSVGGAAEAFF. The chain couples TRBV29-1 to TRBJ1-1, with D possibly being TRBD1 (6 bases). CDR3 length: 11 residues. V dropped 4 bases and J dropped 6 bases, with 9 bases sitting between them. Germline loops: CDR1 SQVTM, CDR2 ANQGSEA.

The J gene is TRBJ2-6, the V gene TRBV6-5; no definite D call. This CDR3 region has 16 residues. V was pared by 4 bases and J by 2 bases, with 12 bases between. Germline lookup yields CDR1 MNHEY and CDR2 SVGAGI. The DNA for the CDR3 is TGTGCCAGCAGTTTTAACGTACCGGCTGGGGCCAACGTCCTGACTTTC. The encoded protein is CASSFNVPAGANVLTF.

This clone occurred a few times. This rearrangement joins TRBV10-1 to TRBJ1-2; TRBD1 is a possible D gene (6 bases). V lost 0 bases, J lost 8 bases, and 10 bases lay in between. The germline gives CDR1 WNHNN, CDR2 SYGVQD (reference sequence). The CDR3 loop spans 13 amino acids. The DNA for the CDR3 is TGCGCCAGCAGTGAGTCGACAGGATACGGCTACACCTTC. Amino acids: CASSESTGYGYTF.

This clone was detected only a few times. This chain connects TRBV5-4 to TRBJ1-1, with 8 bases that match TRBD1. Germline lookup yields CDR1 SGHNT and CDR2 YYREEE (reference sequence). The V gene end was trimmed by 0 bases and the J gene end by 1 base; junction bases not matched to a gene: 5. The CDR3 runs 16 residues. The CDR3 spells CASSLGQGRTNTEAFF. The CDR3 coding sequence is TGTGCCAGCAGCTTGGGACAGGGGCGAACGAACACTGAAGCTTTCTTT.

Comment on this clone: Other DNA sequences in this specimen translate into the identical CDR3. The J gene is TRBJ1-5, the V gene TRBV27; no firm D call. V was clipped by 3 bases and J by 2 bases, with 5 bases between them. The CDR3 runs to 13 residues. Germline values: CDR1 MNHEY, CDR2 SMNVEV (reference sequence). As DNA, the CDR3 is TGTGCCAGCAGTTTTGGTGGCAATCAGCCCCAGCATTTT. It specifies CASSFGGNQPQHF.

This clone is a singleton in its sample. This rearrangement joins TRBV10-2 to TRBJ2-5; no firm D call. With 7 bases removed from V and 0 bases from J, the gap between germline ends came to 12 bases. Germline V gives CDR1 WSHSY, CDR2 SAAADI. This CDR3 has 14 amino acids. The CDR3 DNA reads TGCGCCAGCACCCCCCGCGGAAACCAAGAGACCCAGTACTTC. Encoded protein: CASTPRGNQETQYF.

In its sample, this clone was seen a few times. The V gene is TRBV5-6, the J gene TRBJ2-3; TRBD1 matches at 8 bases. The germline CDR1 and CDR2 sequences are SGHDT and YYEEEE. The V segment lost 4 bases and the J segment 5 bases; nucleotides outside the gene matches: 9. The CDR3 is 15 residues long. CDR3 protein: CASSVDRGIEDTQYF. DNA of the CDR3: TGTGCCAGCAGCGTAGACAGGGGTATTGAAGATACGCAGTATTTT.

V usage is TRBV30 and J usage is TRBJ1-5; no reliable D call. Germline-derived CDR1 and CDR2 are GTSNPN and SVGIG (reference sequence). V was shortened by 0 bases and J by 3 bases, with 9 bases between the two germline ends. This CDR3 comprises 14 residues. DNA for the CDR3: TGTGCCTGGAGTGTCTCGACACACAATCAGCCCCAGCATTTT. As protein: CAWSVSTHNQPQHF.

This rearrangement joins TRBV5-6 to TRBJ1-2; 7 nucleotides agree with TRBD1. Germline trimming cut 4 bases from V and 4 bases from J; bases unmatched to any gene: 19. This CDR3 contains 18 residues. Germline lookup yields CDR1 SGHDT and CDR2 YYEEEE. The CDR3 loop reads CASSRVGVTGSGIYGYTF. The CDR3 nucleotides read TGTGCCAGCAGCCGGGTAGGGGTGACAGGGTCCGGTATCTATGGCTACACCTTC.

J is TRBJ1-2 and V is TRBV5-1; 11 nucleotides match TRBD1. After removal of 4 bases from V and 8 bases from J, the junction contained 10 bases not matched to a gene. This CDR3 has 15 residues. In germline, CDR1 is SGHRS, CDR2 YFSETQ. The CDR3 nucleotides are TGCGCCAGCAGCGAAGAAGGACAGGGGGCTGGCGGCTACACCTTC. Its translation is CASSEEGQGAGGYTF.

The DNA for the CDR3 is TGTGCCAGCAGTCTAAACAACAATCAGCCCCAGCATTTT. Protein sequence: CASSLNNNQPQHF. The chain combines TRBV27 with TRBJ1-5, with no clear D. V lost 5 bases, J lost 3 bases, and 8 bases lay in between. There are 13 residues in the CDR3. CDR1 is MNHEY and CDR2 is SMNVEV in the germline V gene (reference sequence).

The chain recombines TRBV11-2 with TRBJ2-7; D tentatively reads TRBD1 or TRBD2 (5 bases each). There are 13 residues in the CDR3. Germline V gives CDR1 SGHAT, CDR2 FQNNGV. The V end was cut by 3 bases, the J end by 2 bases, with 8 bases between. The CDR3 reads CASSLGDPYEQYF. DNA for the CDR3: TGTGCCAGCAGCTTGGGGGACCCCTACGAGCAGTACTTC.

This chain links TRBV5-6 with TRBJ2-7; D gene uncertain. Germline CDR1 and CDR2: SGHDT and YYEEEE. V was shortened by 1 base and J by 7 bases, with 6 bases between the two germline ends. The CDR3 is 11 amino acids. This CDR3 reads CASSLIREQYF. CDR3 bases: TGTGCCAGCAGCTTGATCCGGGAGCAGTACTTC.

Only a few counts were recorded for this clone. The CDR3 here is CATSRQGAVENIQYF. The CDR3 DNA reads as TGTGCCACCAGCAGACAGGGGGCAGTGGAAAACATTCAGTACTTC. The chain recombines TRBV15 with TRBJ2-4; TRBD1 matches 8 bases. Trimming took 2 bases from V and 5 from J; bases not matched to a gene: 5. This CDR3 has 15 residues. The germline V gene has CDR1 LNHNV and CDR2 YYDKDF (reference sequence).

This clone was seen a few times. The sample carries other DNA sequences with the same CDR3. This sequence joins TRBV6-5 and TRBJ2-2; a weak D match, TRBD2 (6 bases). CDR1 MNHEY and CDR2 SVGAGI come from the germline V gene. V shed 2 bases and J shed 1 base, with 8 bases lying between them. This CDR3 has 15 amino acids. For the CDR3, the DNA is TGTGCCAGCAGTTACGGGGGAGGGAACACCGGGGAGCTGTTTTTT. Translating gives CASSYGGGNTGELFF.

In its sample, this clone was seen a few times. The V call is TRBV5-4, the J call TRBJ2-3, with TRBD2 identical over 9 bases. This CDR3 contains 17 residues. The ends lost 4 bases at V and 2 bases at J; junction bases unmatched: 11. The germline CDR1 and CDR2 sequences are SGHNT and YYREEE (reference sequence). CDR3 in DNA: TGTGCCAGCAGCCCCTCGGCGGGACTAGCTCCCACAGATACGCAGTATTTT. As protein: CASSPSAGLAPTDTQYF.

This clone was seen only a few times. The chain is built from TRBV19 and TRBJ2-1; D unresolved. The CDR3 consists of 12 residues. With 5 bases removed from V and 4 bases from J, the gap between germline ends came to 6 bases. Looked up from germline, CDR1 is LNHDA and CDR2 is SQIVND (reference sequence). The CDR3 DNA is TGTGCCAGTAGTGTACTATACAATGAGCAGTTCTTC. Its protein is CASSVLYNEQFF.

This chain links TRBV13 with TRBJ1-4; possible D gene TRBD1, 5 bases. Trimming removed 5 bases from V and 4 bases from J, with 23 bases in between. Looked up from germline, CDR1 is PRHDT and CDR2 is FYEKMQ (reference sequence). This CDR3 region has 18 residues. The DNA for the CDR3 is TGTGCCAGCAGCGTATCAACCGGGGCAGACAGACTTAATGAAAAACTGTTTTTT. This sequence encodes CASSVSTGADRLNEKLFF.

The V call is TRBV7-3, the J call TRBJ2-7, with 9 bases lining up with TRBD1. The CDR3 is 15 amino acids. Germline CDR1 reads SGHTA; CDR2 reads FQGTGA. V lost 5 bases, J lost 2 bases, and 7 bases stayed unmatched. The CDR3 loop reads CASSATGTGPYEQYF. CDR3 nucleotide sequence: TGTGCCAGCAGCGCCACCGGGACAGGGCCCTACGAGCAGTACTTC.

In its sample, this clone was seen a few times. Other DNA sequences within the sample encode an identical CDR3. The V and J genes are TRBV11-1 and TRBJ2-3; D remains ambiguous. Germline V gives CDR1 SGHAT, CDR2 FQDESV (reference sequence). V was cut by 1 base and J by 1 base, with 0 bases left in between. The CDR3 contains 12 residues. CDR3 nucleotides: TGTGCCAGCAGCTTAGGCACAGATACGCAGTATTTT. This translates into CASSLGTDTQYF.

This clone has only a few counts. The rearrangement joins TRBV15 to TRBJ1-6, with D unclear. Trimming took off 0 bases at V and 10 bases at J, with 10 bases between the two ends. This CDR3 contains 14 residues. Germline V gives CDR1 LNHNV, CDR2 YYDKDF (reference sequence). CDR3 sequence: CATSREGFGSPLHF. CDR3 bases: TGTGCCACCAGCAGAGAGGGTTTCGGATCACCCCTCCACTTT.